These 2 T cell receptor beta chains originate from one sample sequenced in a study of CD8 T cells in Susac syndrome. Random hexamers primed reverse transcription of about 0.45 to 1 ug RNA. TCRdb reprocessed the immunoSEQ multiplex PCR reads with MiXCR, giving one entry per CDR3 protein. The repertoire holds about 140,000 distinct CDR3 sequences, about 95% seen once, with about 0.11% in the top ten. Sequencing used CD4+ T cells from PBMCs. These receptors were taken from a human donor with multiple sclerosis.

The chain employs TRBV29-1 and TRBJ1-1, with 7 nucleotides matching TRBD1. The CDR3 totals 12 residues. V lost 7 bases to trimming and J lost 6 bases; unmatched junction nucleotides: 8. CDR1 SQVTM and CDR2 ANQGSEA come from the germline V gene. CDR3 residues: CSGATGLAEAFF. CDR3 coding DNA: TGCAGCGGGGCGACAGGGCTCGCTGAAGCTTTCTTT.

The chain is built from TRBV5-1 and TRBJ2-6, with 9 bases that match TRBD1. The CDR3 runs 17 residues. Germline V gives CDR1 SGHRS, CDR2 YFSETQ. Trimming removed 1 base from V and 2 bases from J; junction bases left unmatched: 4. CDR3 nucleotides: TGCGCCAGCAGCTTGCACAGGGGGCGCGCTGGGGCCAACGTCCTGACTTTC. Translation: CASSLHRGRAGANVLTF.